This T cell receptor (beta chain) was sequenced for a study of shared clonotypes between healthy human individuals. Findings of the study overall: The sampled material consisted only of blood, and tissue repertoires are likely to differ.

Terminally differentiated effector memory CD45RA+ cells were excluded from the naive CD8 cells, which were CD45RO-negative and positively selected for CCR7. Assay execution took place at the deep level. This table comes from immunoSEQ multiplex PCR, and its TCRdb copy is limited to in-frame clones, with some not included. This table has roughly 2 million clones, about 94% appearing once. Trimming removed 3 bases from V and 3 bases from J, with 10 bases in between. Germline V CDR1 and CDR2: SGHNT, YYREEE (reference sequence). This CDR3 has 14 residues. A remark on this clone: The antigen is not known.

The source is a man younger than 35 in good health. Sample: naive CD8+ T cells sorted from blood. The chain joins TRBV5-4 to TRBJ1-5, with D possibly matching TRBD1 (6 bases). DNA for the CDR3: TGTGCCAGCAGCTCTCAGGGGAACAATCAGCCCCAGCATTTT. As protein: CASSSQGNNQPQHF.